This TCR beta chain is from a study of blood T cell repertoires in COVID-19 (TCRdb year 2020). A note on the overall study: The collaborator samples originated in the United States, Italy and Spain and spanned the acute and convalescent phases of COVID-19. The material from the prospective study consisted of cDNA or gDNA derived from T cells, B-cell-depleted T cells, or PBMCs. The dataset comprised deeply sampled blood TCRbeta repertoires from subjects exposed to, actively infected with, or recovered from COVID-19. The repertoires were made available in a free public database intended to serve as a resource for research on the immune response to SARS-CoV-2. Samples were obtained from the ongoing ImmuneRACE study (first 160 participants) and from approximately 1,200 subjects provided by 6 global collaborators. Nearly every sample came with metadata listing a de-identified subject ID, COVID-19 status, age in years and sex. HLA class I and class II types, where available, came from metadata supplied by the sample provider rather than from assay-based typing.

The CDR3, cysteine through phenylalanine, is 12 amino acids long. Left in the record is the CDR3 DNA by itself, 36 bases read in frame from the first base. As encoded in the germline V gene, CDR1 is ENHRY while CDR2 is SYGVKD. V is reduced by 6 bases and J by 3 bases, leaving a spacing of 9 bases between them. TCRbeta CDR3 regions were amplified from genomic DNA by means of the immunoSEQ Assay, a bias-controlled multiplex PCR. Per the authors' processing: Nucleated cell counts per sample were estimated from amplification of reference gene primers within the assay. To quantify the absolute abundance of each unique TCRbeta CDR3 rearrangement, sequence reads were collapsed and filtered. For each sample, productive Simpson clonality was calculated as the square root of Simpson's diversity index across productive rearrangements. Drawn from immuneACCESS, this table holds only the in-frame rearrangements with V and J called that TCRdb kept. Clones are partly lost; checked studies trace under half to an unresolved V gene and leave the rest unexplained. V, J and clone size were drawn from that table, and D and trimming were deduced from the DNA. This sample lists approximately 210,000 clones; 85% to 90% were detected once. Clones ranked in the top ten supply around 0.76% of the sample.

As for this clone: Its binding antigen is unknown. There are no base qualities to consult, and no much larger clone falls within one base.

Points the paper makes about the study in general: The amount of clinical and demographic metadata varied by source and participant and was provided uncurated.

The collaborating institutions used their own protocols to collect whole blood in K2EDTA tubes. For TCRbeta analysis, collaborators shipped samples as frozen whole blood, isolated PBMCs, or DNA extracted from either of those sample types. The sequence is built from TRBV10-3 and TRBJ2-7; the D gene assignment is ambiguous. The source of this sequence is a woman in her seventies with acute or convalescent COVID-19. The sequenced sample consisted of peripheral blood. The CDR3 reads as follows: CAISLTVYEQYF. In nucleotides, the sequence is TGTGCCATCAGCCTCACAGTCTACGAGCAGTACTTC.